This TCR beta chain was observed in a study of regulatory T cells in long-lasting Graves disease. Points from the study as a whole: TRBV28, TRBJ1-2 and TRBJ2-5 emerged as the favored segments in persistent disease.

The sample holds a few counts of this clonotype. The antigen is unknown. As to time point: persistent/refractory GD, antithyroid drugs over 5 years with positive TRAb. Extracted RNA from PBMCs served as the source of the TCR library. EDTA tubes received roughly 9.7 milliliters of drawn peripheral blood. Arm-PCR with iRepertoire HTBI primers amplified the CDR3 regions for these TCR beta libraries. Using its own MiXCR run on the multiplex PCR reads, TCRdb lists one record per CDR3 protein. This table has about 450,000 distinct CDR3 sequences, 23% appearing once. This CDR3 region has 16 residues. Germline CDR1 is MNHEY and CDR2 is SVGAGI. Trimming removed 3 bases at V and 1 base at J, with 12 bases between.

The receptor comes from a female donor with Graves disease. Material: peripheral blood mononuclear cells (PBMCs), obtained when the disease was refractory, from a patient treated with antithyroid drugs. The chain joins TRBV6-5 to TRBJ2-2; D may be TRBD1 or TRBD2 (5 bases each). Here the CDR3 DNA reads TGTGCCAGCAGTTATGTCGGGACCCTGAACACCGGGGAGCTGTTTTTT. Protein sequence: CASSYVGTLNTGELFF.